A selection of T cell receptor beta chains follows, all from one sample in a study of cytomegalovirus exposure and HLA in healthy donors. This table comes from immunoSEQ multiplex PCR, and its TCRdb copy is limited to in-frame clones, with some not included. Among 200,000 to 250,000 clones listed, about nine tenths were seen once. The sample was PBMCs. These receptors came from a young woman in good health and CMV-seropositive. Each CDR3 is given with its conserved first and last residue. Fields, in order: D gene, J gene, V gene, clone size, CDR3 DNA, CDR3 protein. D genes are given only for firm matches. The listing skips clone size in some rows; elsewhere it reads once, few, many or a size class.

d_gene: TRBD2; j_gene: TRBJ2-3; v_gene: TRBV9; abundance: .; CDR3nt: TGTGCCAGCAGCGTAGTAGCGGGGGGAAGAGATACGCAGTATTTT; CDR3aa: CASSVVAGGRDTQYF
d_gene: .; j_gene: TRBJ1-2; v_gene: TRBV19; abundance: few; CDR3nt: TGTGCCAGTAGTATTCGACTCTCCGGATGGTATGGCTACACCTTC; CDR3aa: CASSIRLSGWYGYTF
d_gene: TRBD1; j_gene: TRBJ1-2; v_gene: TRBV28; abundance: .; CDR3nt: TGTGCCAGCAGTCCCGGGACAGGGAATTATGGCTACACCTTC; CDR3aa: CASSPGTGNYGYTF
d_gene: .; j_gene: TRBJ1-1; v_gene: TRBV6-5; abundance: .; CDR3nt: TGTGCCAGCAGTTACCTTCAGTCGGGGAACACTGAAGCTTTCTTT; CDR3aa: CASSYLQSGNTEAFF
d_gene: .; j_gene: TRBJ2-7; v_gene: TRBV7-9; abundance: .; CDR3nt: TGTGCCAGCAGCTTAACTGGGAGCCCATACGAGCAGTACTTC; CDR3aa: CASSLTGSPYEQYF
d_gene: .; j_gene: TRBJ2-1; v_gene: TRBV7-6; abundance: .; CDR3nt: TGTGCCAGCAGCACTTACCGCGCCTACGAGCAGTTCTTC; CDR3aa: CASSTYRAYEQFF
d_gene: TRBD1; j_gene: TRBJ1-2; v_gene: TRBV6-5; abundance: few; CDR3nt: TGTGCCAGCAGTTATGGACAGGGTGCTAACTATGGCTACACCTTC; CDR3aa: CASSYGQGANYGYTF
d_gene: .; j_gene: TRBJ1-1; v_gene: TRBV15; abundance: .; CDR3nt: TGTGCCACCAGCCCGACAGATATTAACACTGAAGCTTTCTTT; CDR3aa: CATSPTDINTEAFF
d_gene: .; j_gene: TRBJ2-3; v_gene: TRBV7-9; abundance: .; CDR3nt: TGTGCCAGCAGCCCCACGGGTCCCCCTGGGGATACGCAGTATTTT; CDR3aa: CASSPTGPPGDTQYF
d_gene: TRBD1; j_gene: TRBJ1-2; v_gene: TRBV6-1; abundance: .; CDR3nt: TGTGCCAGCTCACAGGGGAACTATGGCTACACCTTC; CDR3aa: CASSQGNYGYTF
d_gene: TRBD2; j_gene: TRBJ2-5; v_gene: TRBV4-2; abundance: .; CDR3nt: TGTGCCAGCAGCCCCACACTGGGAGGGGAGACCCAGTACTTC; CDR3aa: CASSPTLGGETQYF
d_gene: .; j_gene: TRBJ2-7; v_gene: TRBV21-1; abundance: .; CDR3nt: TGTGCCAGCAGCAAAGTGGGAGCGACAGGGGGCTACGAGCAGTACTTC; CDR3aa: CASSKVGATGGYEQYF
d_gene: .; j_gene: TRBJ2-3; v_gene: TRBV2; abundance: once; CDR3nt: TGTGCCAGCATAAAGGGGGAGCCCACAGATACGCAGTATTTT; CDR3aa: CASIKGEPTDTQYF
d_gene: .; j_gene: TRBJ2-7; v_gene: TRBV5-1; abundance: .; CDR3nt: TGCGCCAGCAGCTCTCTCTTGGCCAGGGAAGACCACGAGCAGTACTTC; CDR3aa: CASSSLLAREDHEQYF
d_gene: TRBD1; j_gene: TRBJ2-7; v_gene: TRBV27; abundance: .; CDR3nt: TGTGCCAGCAGCCCGGGACAGGGACCCCCAGCCTACGAGCAGTACTTC; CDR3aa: CASSPGQGPPAYEQYF
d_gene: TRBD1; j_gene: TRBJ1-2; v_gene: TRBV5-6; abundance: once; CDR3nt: TGTGCCAGCAGCTTGGCGGGGACAGGGGAGGCTAACTATGGCTACACCTTC; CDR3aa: CASSLAGTGEANYGYTF
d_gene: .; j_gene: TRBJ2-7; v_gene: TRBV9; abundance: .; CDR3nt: TGTGCCAGCAGCGTACAGGGTACAGGCGAGCAGTACTTC; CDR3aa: CASSVQGTGEQYF
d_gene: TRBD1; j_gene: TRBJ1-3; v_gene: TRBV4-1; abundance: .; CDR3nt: TGCGCCAGCAGCCTCGGGACAGGCGGGAACACCATATATTTT; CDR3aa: CASSLGTGGNTIYF
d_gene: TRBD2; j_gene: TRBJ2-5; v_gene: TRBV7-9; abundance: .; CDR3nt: TGTGCCAGCAGCCCCATAGCGGGAGACCAAGAGACCCAGTACTTC; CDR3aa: CASSPIAGDQETQYF
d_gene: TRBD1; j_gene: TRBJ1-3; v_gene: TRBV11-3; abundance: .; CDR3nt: TGTGCCAGCAACCCGACAGGGAGACATGGAAACACCATATATTTT; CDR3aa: CASNPTGRHGNTIYF
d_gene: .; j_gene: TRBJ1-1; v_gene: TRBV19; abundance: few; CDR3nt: TGTGCCAGTAGTATGCACAGATTGAACACTGAAGCTTTCTTT; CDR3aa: CASSMHRLNTEAFF
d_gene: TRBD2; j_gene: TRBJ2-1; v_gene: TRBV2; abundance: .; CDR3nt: TGTGCCAGCAGTGAGCCCCTAGCGGAACCACAGGTTGAGCAGTTCTTC; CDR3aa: CASSEPLAEPQVEQFF
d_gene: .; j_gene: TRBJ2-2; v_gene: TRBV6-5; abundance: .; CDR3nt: TGTGCCAGCGGGGAGTCAGACACCGGGGAGCTGTTTTTT; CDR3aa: CASGESDTGELFF
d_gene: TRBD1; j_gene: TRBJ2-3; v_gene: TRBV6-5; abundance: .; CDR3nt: TGTGCCAGCAGTAGGGGGCTTCCCACAGATACGCAGTATTTT; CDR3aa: CASSRGLPTDTQYF
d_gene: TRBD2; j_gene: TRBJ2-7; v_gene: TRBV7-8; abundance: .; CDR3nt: TGTGCCAGCAGCTTAGCTCCTAGCGGGGGTACCTACGAGCAGTACTTC; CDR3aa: CASSLAPSGGTYEQYF
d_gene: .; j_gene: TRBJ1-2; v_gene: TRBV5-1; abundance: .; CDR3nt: TGCGCCAGCAGCCCCACTGCTAACTATGGCTACACCTTC; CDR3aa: CASSPTANYGYTF
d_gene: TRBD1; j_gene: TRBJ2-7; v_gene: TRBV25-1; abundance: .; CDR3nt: TGTGCCAGCAGTGAATGGTGGGGACAGGGTCTTTACGAGCAGTACTTC; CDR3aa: CASSEWWGQGLYEQYF